Given below is one TCR beta chain in context. Its antigen is currently not known. Qualities for individual bases were not recorded, and no much larger clone is one base off. The sample originates from a study of cytomegalovirus exposure and HLA in healthy donors (TCRdb year 2017). Concerning the study at large: An earlier analysis of more than 550 of the donors reported 276 Gb of sequence data and 117 million unique TCR beta sequences obtained from some 200 million T cells. An early release that covered fewer than 750 HLA-typed donors contained around 300 gigabases of sequencing data and tens of millions of unique TCR sequences. Among the roughly 410 genotyped donors, approximately 76% belonged to the genetic ancestry cluster associated with self-reported Caucasian donors. The study aimed to test whether signatures of past pathogen exposure could be identified by cataloging public T cell receptors. The study profiled the T cell repertoires of some 610 subjects by immunosequencing and related them to cytomegalovirus serostatus. In addition to the first cohort of around 670 subjects, a separate validation cohort of approximately 120 different subjects was used. To predict cytomegalovirus infection status, the study combined high-throughput TCR immunosequencing, statistical association of individual TCRs with disease status, and machine learning. In a later analysis, previously published TCR beta repertoires from fewer than 750 donors were re-analyzed and high-resolution HLA genotyping was added so that TCR occurrence patterns could be studied. Rather than drawing on any new phenotypic data, the later analysis identified candidate immune exposures from TCR beta sequences and the way those sequences occurred across donors. An earlier analysis of 500 to 650 of the donors applied high-throughput TCR beta sequencing to assess whether each TCR beta V gene segment acted as functional or pseudogenic. Donor age, sex, ethnicity and CMV serostatus were compiled together with the repertoire data. A later genetic analysis used genome-wide SNP genotypes for about 65% of the roughly 670 donors, treating that subset as a discovery cohort. All discovery cohort repertoires had been generated on a single sequencing platform. HLA typing covered class I and class II loci at four-digit resolution. The number of typed donors differed by locus: roughly 620-640 for A, B, C, DRB1 and DQB1; 522 for DQA1; some 590 for DPA1; and about 450 for DPB1. Several DR-DQ haplotypes were treated as single units for association and clustering because of strong linkage in the cohort. Across approximately 400 genotyped donors of the cohort, an average of about 240,000 unique TCR beta nucleotide sequences per donor were sequenced, and 15% to 20% of those sequences were non-productive. Paper-wide results and their limitations: The study listed 164 TCR beta chains as associated with cytomegalovirus. A later genetic analysis associated a missense DCLRE1C variant with V-gene and J-gene trimming of TCR beta chains, and an independent cohort replicated the association. A later analysis found that HLA-associated TCR beta chains were more clonally expanded and had lower generation probabilities than equally common non-associated chains. Roughly uniform sequencing depth across donors was assumed in presence/absence analyses, although this assumption may not hold. In a later analysis, TCR association rates were found to vary across HLA loci, with the most associated TCRs seen for DRB1 alleles and the fewest for HLA-C alleles. In an earlier analysis of a few hundred of the donors, most TCR beta V segments were observed in productive rearrangements about 90% or about 30% of the time, broadly matching IMGT annotations. A group of highly shared sequence variants was considered likely to be a technical artifact of the sequencing pipeline. It was suggested by the authors that the approach could potentially be generalized to other disease states and immunological phenotypes. Most TCR sequences were seen in very few donors, while some public TCRs were found in many individuals. Approximately 16 rarely observed V segments, including chromosome 9 orphons, were excluded from the earlier analysis of almost 600 of the donors because counts were too low. Only TCR beta chains were sequenced in this cohort, and the absence of alpha or paired-chain data limited detectable features. Because HLA typing was missing for some donors at each locus, association tests included only the typed subset. Several of the top co-occurrence clusters appeared to be linked to parvovirus B19, influenza, CMV and Epstein-Barr virus, according to a later analysis. Strong co-occurrence of HLA alleles, especially DR and DQ, made assigning TCR associations to individual alleles difficult. Most CMV-associated TCR beta chains appeared to be HLA-restricted in a later analysis, and the HLA associations seemed to be driven largely by CMV exposure. Immune exposure information for the cohort was limited to CMV serostatus. In a later analysis, 16,951 TCR beta sequences were associated with specific HLA alleles at a false discovery rate of 0.05. In a later genetic analysis, fewer N-insertions in productive TCRs were reported among donors in an Asian-associated ancestry cluster than the roughly 640-donor mean. In vitro tests confirmed that a few of the cytomegalovirus-associated TCR beta chains recognize cytomegalovirus antigens. A further reported finding was that TCR beta sequences accurately predicted the HLA-A and HLA-B alleles for most subjects in the first cohort. Correlated functional status among segregating V segments might reflect linkage disequilibrium, but an unknown experimental factor could not be ruled out. In both the original and validation cohorts, the classifier was reported to diagnose cytomegalovirus status with high specificity and sensitivity.

Libraries were made using the immunoSEQ multiplex PCR assay. The multiplex PCR relied on a mix of 60 forward primers for TCR Vbeta segments and 13 reverse primers for TCR Jbeta segments. The CDR3 region of rearranged TCR beta genes was amplified from genomic DNA by a multiplex PCR assay. On the Illumina HiSeq System, the amplified TCR beta libraries were sequenced as 87-base-pair reads. For the original study's pipeline: In a later analysis, tens of millions of unique TCR beta chains were counted across the roughly 670 repertoires, and roughly 11 million of these chains were shared by at least two donors. A nearest-neighbor algorithm error-corrected the raw reads and collapsed the reads into unique sequences, merging closely related sequences to remove PCR and sequencing errors. V, D and J gene segments were assigned by aligning CDR3 sequences to IMGT reference sequences. For a sequence to be retained, at least a six-nucleotide match to both a V gene segment and a J gene segment was required. A rearrangement counted as productive if the CDR3 had no stop codons and remained in frame with V and J, and every other rearrangement counted as non-productive. CDR3 was defined according to IMGT convention as the region running from the second conserved V-encoded cysteine to the conserved J-encoded phenylalanine. The earlier analysis of 587 of the donors excluded sequences that lacked an unambiguous match to a single V gene segment. In an earlier analysis of approximately 550 of the donors, V segments were called functional above 56.7% productive rearrangements and were called segregating when the between-donor standard deviation exceeded 5%. A statistical classification framework was built for diagnosing cytomegalovirus status from the catalog of TCR beta chain sequences. In a later analysis, V and J genes were assigned by comparing TCR nucleotide sequences against IMGT/GENE-DB human TR gene sequences. In a later analysis, CDR3 sequences and most-parsimonious VDJ recombination scenarios were assigned using the TCRdist pipeline. A later analysis defined each TCR beta chain by its CDR3 amino acid sequence plus V-gene family, and excluded reads lacking a unique V-gene family. In a later analysis, 550 to 650 highly shared, low-generation-probability nucleotide sequences were removed to address suspected cross-contamination and a sequencing artifact. For each public chain, a later analysis derived a clonal expansion index from normalized ranks of inferred template counts within each repertoire. In a later analysis, generation probabilities were computed with a VDJ recombination model fitted to out-of-frame rearrangements, and the resulting probabilities were checked against IGoR. In a later analysis, TCR-TCR, TCR-HLA and TCR-CMV co-occurrence was scored with hypergeometric tests, and a repertoire-size bias correction was applied to TCR pairs. False discovery rates were estimated in a later analysis by permuting HLA or CMV assignments 20 times. In a later analysis, co-occurring TCRs were grouped with DBSCAN, and TCRdist sequence similarity was added when clustering was performed within HLA-allele-positive subsets. For co-occurrence clustering, repertoires with fewer than 30,000 or more than 120,000 public chains were excluded, along with a handful of repertoires with anomalous nucleotide sharing. TCRdb re-hosts the immuneACCESS table, in-frame sequences only. Its copies lack some clones; in the studies checked, an unresolved V gene accounts for under half of them, and the cause for the rest is not known. V, J and clone size are taken as reported in that table, and D and trimming were inferred from the DNA itself. This sample has over 130,000 clones in its table, and roughly three fifths of those were observed once. Of the sample, around 1.8% falls within the top ten clones.

The cohort consisted of some 730 healthy bone marrow donors. All cohort members were sampled while nominally healthy, although unrecorded immune exposures were likely present. The donor was CMV seronegative and belonged to the group of under 400 seronegative cohort members. A peripheral blood sample was collected from each donor, and TCR beta sequencing was performed on peripheral blood mononuclear cells. Genomic DNA was extracted from the blood cell samples with the Qiagen DNeasy Blood Extraction Kit. The sequencing input was PBMCs. The source is a male donor in good health and CMV-seronegative.

The nucleotide sequence reads TGTGCCAGCACTCCCTCCACCTGGGGGGGGCTGGTAGAGGGGCAGTTCTTC. This encodes CASTPSTWGGLVEGQFF. This receptor chain uses TRBV28 and TRBJ2-1; TRBD2 might be the D gene, on 7 matching bases. CDR1 and CDR2, looked up from the germline V gene, are MDHEN and SYDVKM. Relative to germline, V is 7 bases shorter and J is 12 bases shorter, with 31 bases between their ends. There are 17 amino acids in the CDR3, from cysteine to phenylalanine inclusive. This entry keeps only the CDR3 DNA: 51 bases, framed from base 1.